The 17 T cell receptor beta chains listed next were all sequenced from one sample in a study of shared clonotypes between healthy human individuals. Assay: immunoSEQ multiplex PCR; the TCRdb copy retains only in-frame clones and omits some. Among millions of clones listed, 95% were seen once. What was sequenced was naive CD4+ T cells sorted from blood. Subset indicated: CD45RA+ positively selected. These receptors were taken from a young man in good health.

The chain employs TRBV28 and TRBJ2-7; TRBD1 is a possible D gene (6 bases). The CDR3 is made up of 13 amino acids. V dropped 9 bases and J dropped 3 bases, with 15 bases sitting between them. Per germline, CDR1 MDHEN and CDR2 SYDVKM. CDR3 DNA sequence: TGTGCCAGTTCAGGGGACATAGTCTACGAGCAGTACTTC. Translation gives CASSGDIVYEQYF.

In regard to this clone: At the DNA level, this CDR3 is encoded by other sequences in the same sample as well. The rearrangement joins TRBV18 to TRBJ1-2, with 8 bases lining up with TRBD1. From germline, CDR1 is KGHSH and CDR2 LQKENI. The V and J ends lost 2 bases and 6 bases, in that order; junction bases with no gene match: 2. This CDR3 spans 13 amino acids. The CDR3 here is CASSPGQGNGYTF. As DNA, the CDR3 is TGTGCCAGCTCACCAGGACAGGGCAATGGCTACACCTTC.

As regards this clone: Germline and junction disagree at one end, which may indicate a read error. V gene TRBV20-1 combines with J gene TRBJ1-2, with TRBD1 identical over 11 bases. Germline CDR1 and CDR2: DFQATT and SNEGSKA (reference sequence). The CDR3 has 10 amino acids. The CDR3 DNA follows: TGCAGTGCTTCACGGACAGGGGGCTCCTTC. Protein product: CSASRTGGSF.

As regards this clone: At the DNA level, this CDR3 is encoded by other sequences in the same sample as well. The V call is TRBV6-5, the J call TRBJ2-5; TRBD2 aligns across 7 bases. V was pared by 0 bases and J by 4 bases, with 2 bases of the junction left unmatched. Germline V CDR1 and CDR2: MNHEY, SVGAGI. There are 14 residues in the CDR3. In nucleotides, the CDR3 is TGTGCCAGCAGTTACTCGGCGGGAGTAGAGACCCAGTACTTC. Its translation is CASSYSAGVETQYF.

A word on this clone: An end of the junction does not agree with germline; a read error may underlie this. The chain links TRBV25-1 to TRBJ2-3; D may match TRBD1 or TRBD2 (7 bases each). There are 12 residues in the CDR3. Looked up from germline, CDR1 is MGHDK and CDR2 is SYGVNS. The CDR3, as DNA: TGTGCCAGCAGCTCGCAGGGGGGGGAATGTAATTTT. Translating gives CASSSQGGECNF.

The rearrangement links TRBV11-2 to TRBJ2-2, with TRBD2 matching over 10 bases. Germline V lookup: CDR1 SGHAT, CDR2 FQNNGV. Trimming cost V 5 bases and J 7 bases; bases outside gene matches: 13. The CDR3 length is 17 residues. The CDR3 bases are TGTGCCAGCAGCCCCCAGCGGGGGGGCCGTAGCGGCGGGGAGCTGTTTTTT. Translating it yields CASSPQRGGRSGGELFF.

The chain combines TRBV6-1 with TRBJ2-7; D is possibly TRBD1 (5 bases). The V and J ends lost 4 bases and 2 bases respectively, with 15 bases between them. CDR3 length equals 15 residues. Germline-derived CDR1 and CDR2 are MNHNS and SASEGT. Here the CDR3 reads CASSGSNLGPYEQYF. DNA for the CDR3: TGTGCCAGCAGTGGCAGTAATTTGGGGCCCTACGAGCAGTACTTC.

The chain combines TRBV9 with TRBJ2-5; 10 bases line up with TRBD2. Germline lookup yields CDR1 SGDLS and CDR2 YYNGEE. This CDR3 is built from 16 residues. V shed 0 bases and J 5 bases; nucleotides not matched to a gene: 7. In nucleotides, the CDR3 is TGTGCCAGCAGCGTAGATCTAGCGGGAGATGGTGAGACCCAGTACTTC. This encodes CASSVDLAGDGETQYF.

This chain uses TRBV6-1 with TRBJ1-4; no definite D call. Between the trimmed V and J ends, which lost 7 bases and 7 bases, there was a span of 13 bases. The length of the CDR3 is 13 residues. The germline gives CDR1 MNHNS, CDR2 SASEGT. Here the CDR3 DNA reads TGTGCCAGCACCCCGGACCGATTTGAAAAACTGTTTTTT. As protein: CASTPDRFEKLFF.

V usage is TRBV2 and J usage is TRBJ1-2, with a weak D call TRBD1 (5 bases). CDR3 length equals 12 residues. Germline lookup yields CDR1 SNHLY and CDR2 FYNNEI. V lost 6 bases and J 10 bases, leaving 15 bases between the germline ends. The CDR3 DNA reads TGTGCCAGCAGACGGGACTACTATATCTACACCTTC. Protein sequence: CASRRDYYIYTF.

This chain uses TRBV10-3 with TRBJ1-5, with D tentatively TRBD1 (5 bases). V was shortened by 3 bases and J by 0 bases, with 9 bases between the two germline ends. CDR1 and CDR2 from the germline V gene are ENHRY and SYGVKD. The CDR3 loop spans 15 amino acids. The CDR3 region has the DNA TGTGCCATCAGTGACAGGGCCCGTAGCAATCAGCCCCAGCATTTT. Protein: CAISDRARSNQPQHF.

The chain carries TRBV19 and TRBJ2-5; 16 bases align to TRBD2. The CDR3 is 19 residues long. V lost 5 bases to trimming and J lost 5 bases; unmatched junction nucleotides: 14. Germline assignment: CDR1 LNHDA and CDR2 SQIVND (reference sequence). CDR3: CASSPHEGLAGGFGETQYF. The CDR3 bases are TGTGCCAGTAGTCCCCACGAGGGACTAGCGGGAGGGTTCGGCGAGACCCAGTACTTC.

V gene TRBV9 combines with J gene TRBJ1-6; D unclear. CDR1 is SGDLS, CDR2 YYNGEE, per germline. CDR3 length: 17 amino acids. The V end lost 0 bases, the J end lost 6 bases, and 16 bases lay between the germline ends. The CDR3 DNA sequence: TGTGCCAGCAGCGTAGCTAGTCGACCGGATCTTAATTCACCCCTCCACTTT. This encodes CASSVASRPDLNSPLHF. The full variable domain, with the rest looked up from reference TRBV9 and TRBJ1-6, is DSGVTQTPKHLITATGQRVTLRCSPRSGDLSVYWYQQSLDQGLQFLIQYYNGEERAKGNILERFSAQQFPDLHSELNLSSLELGDSALYFCASSVASRPDLNSPLHFGNGTRLTVT.

The chain uses TRBV6-5 and TRBJ1-2; D might be TRBD1 (6 bases). The ends were cut back, 7 bases at V and 13 bases at J, with 16 bases in the middle. This CDR3 spans 11 amino acids. The germline V gene encodes CDR1 MNHEY and CDR2 SVGAGI. CDR3 in amino acids: CASNGQGRCTF. As DNA, the CDR3 is TGTGCCAGCAATGGTCAGGGGCGGTGCACCTTC.

The rearrangement joins TRBV12-5 to TRBJ2-3; D unclear. Germline CDR1 is LGHNT and CDR2 is FRNRAP. V shed 2 bases and J shed 0 bases, with 3 bases lying between them. The CDR3 extends over 13 amino acids. CDR3 amino acids: CASGLQSTDTQYF. The CDR3 DNA reads TGTGCTAGTGGTTTGCAAAGCACAGATACGCAGTATTTT.

This chain connects TRBV9 to TRBJ1-1, with 9 bases fitting TRBD1. This CDR3 comprises 15 residues. CDR1 is SGDLS, CDR2 YYNGEE, per germline. Germline trimming cut 2 bases from V and 1 base from J; bases unmatched to any gene: 3. In nucleotides, the CDR3 is TGTGCCAGCAGCGTCTCGGGACAGGGGAACACTGAAGCTTTCTTT. Its translation is CASSVSGQGNTEAFF.

The V and J genes are TRBV27 and TRBJ2-3; D is unresolved. Germline assignment: CDR1 MNHEY and CDR2 SMNVEV (reference sequence). Trimming removed 4 bases at V and 7 bases at J, with 15 bases between. This CDR3 is 14 amino acids long. DNA of the CDR3: TGTGCCAGCAGTTCCGTGGTTCCGCCAAATACGCAGTATTTT. Translated, it gives CASSSVVPPNTQYF.